Listed here are 26 T cell receptor beta chains from one sample, sequenced in a study of breast tumors, draining lymph nodes, adjacent tissues. TCRdb re-analysed the multiplex PCR reads in MiXCR, keeping a single row per CDR3 protein. The sample has approximately 45,000 distinct CDR3 sequences; under 30% are singletons. Specimen: breast tumor tissue. Receptor source: a female donor with breast cancer. Some clones in this sample may be carry-over from other donors' samples.

This clonotype came up a few times. The V and J genes are TRBV5-6 and TRBJ2-2, with D perhaps TRBD1 (5 bases). This CDR3 contains 13 residues. The ends were cut back, 4 bases at V and 5 bases at J, with 9 bases in the middle. Germline values: CDR1 SGHDT, CDR2 YYEEEE. The CDR3 here is CASSAQGTGELFF. For the CDR3, the DNA is TGTGCCAGCAGCGCTCAGGGAACCGGGGAGCTGTTTTTT.

The chain carries TRBV6-6 and TRBJ2-2, with D possibly being TRBD1 (6 bases). CDR1 and CDR2 from the germline V gene are MNHNY and SVGAGI (reference sequence). CDR3 size: 15 residues. V dropped 0 bases and J dropped 6 bases, with 11 bases sitting between them. In nucleotides, the CDR3 is TGTGCCAGCAGTTACTCGGCAGGGGTATCCGGGGAGCTGTTTTTT. Its protein product is CASSYSAGVSGELFF.

This clonotype was detected many times. CDR3 in amino acids: CASRPFSGRATNTGELFF. DNA of the CDR3: TGTGCCAGCAGACCCTTTTCGGGAAGAGCGACGAACACCGGGGAGCTGTTTTTT. The chain combines TRBV6-5 with TRBJ2-2; D might be TRBD2 (5 bases). The CDR3 length is 18 residues. The germline CDR1 and CDR2 sequences are MNHEY and SVGAGI. Trimming pared 6 bases from V and 0 bases from J, leaving 20 bases between.

This clonotype was found many times. V usage is TRBV9 and J usage is TRBJ2-1; no definite D call. Per the germline V gene, CDR1 is SGDLS and CDR2 is YYNGEE. CDR3 length: 15 residues. Between the trimmed V and J ends, which lost 4 bases and 0 bases, there was a span of 11 bases. The CDR3 sequence is CASSPHVSSYNEQFF. The CDR3 coding sequence is TGTGCCAGCAGCCCCCATGTCAGCTCCTACAATGAGCAGTTCTTC.

Ten or more counts support this clonotype. V usage is TRBV9 and J usage is TRBJ1-4; a possible D gene is TRBD1 (5 bases). V dropped 0 bases and J dropped 7 bases, with 16 bases sitting between them. The germline CDR1 and CDR2 sequences are SGDLS and YYNGEE. The CDR3 runs 16 residues. The CDR3 bases are TGTGCCAGCAGCGTAGAGGCGCAGGGCGGGAGTGAAAAACTGTTTTTT. It yields the protein CASSVEAQGGSEKLFF.

The chain employs TRBV6-1 and TRBJ2-3; D remains ambiguous. Germline lookup yields CDR1 MNHNS and CDR2 SASEGT. Trimming cost V 7 bases and J 5 bases, with 13 bases left between them. The CDR3 length is 13 residues. The CDR3 protein is CASIRALGDTQYF. Written as DNA, the CDR3 is TGTGCCAGCATAAGGGCTCTGGGAGATACGCAGTATTTT.

This clonotype occurred many times. V gene TRBV7-3 combines with J gene TRBJ2-1; possibly TRBD2 for D (6 bases). V shed 4 bases and J shed 0 bases, with 22 bases lying between them. CDR3 size: 19 residues. The germline V gene has CDR1 SGHTA and CDR2 FQGTGA. The CDR3 DNA follows: TGTGCCAGCAGCTATGCACCGAGGAGGCTAGCGAGCTCCTACAATGAGCAGTTCTTC. Translating it yields CASSYAPRRLASSYNEQFF. The whole variable domain, remainder taken from reference TRBV7-3 and TRBJ2-1, is GAGVSQTPSNKVTEKGKYVELRCDPISGHTALYWYRQSLGQGPEFLIYFQGTGAADDSGLPNDRFFAVRPEGSVSTLKIQRTERGDSAVYLCASSYAPRRLASSYNEQFFGPGTRLTVL.

The count of this clonotype is one. This chain links TRBV11-3 with TRBJ2-5, with 9 bases that match TRBD1. V was pared by 4 bases and J by 0 bases, with 3 bases of the junction left unmatched. This CDR3 has 15 residues. Germline V gives CDR1 SGHNT, CDR2 YENEEA. The CDR3 loop reads CASSSGQGYQETQYF. The DNA for the CDR3 is TGTGCCAGCAGCTCTGGACAGGGGTACCAAGAGACCCAGTACTTC.

This clonotype was recorded many times. V is TRBV18 and J is TRBJ1-5; no definite D call. This CDR3 contains 14 residues. V lost 4 bases to trimming and J lost 2 bases, with 9 bases between them. The germline gives CDR1 KGHSH, CDR2 LQKENI. In DNA form, the CDR3 reads TGTGCCAGCTCACTCAGGAGGGGCAATCAGCCCCAGCATTTT. Translated, it gives CASSLRRGNQPQHF.

The table lists this clonotype with a few counts. This chain connects TRBV6-2 or TRBV6-3 to TRBJ2-5; TRBD2 might be the D (6 bases). Trimming left V 6 bases short and J 5 bases short, with 13 bases between. The CDR3 loop spans 13 amino acids. CDR1 is MNHEY and CDR2 is SVGEGT in the germline V gene. The CDR3 DNA is TGTGCCAGCAGAACGTGGGGGAGGGAGACCCAGTACTTC. Translated, it gives CASRTWGRETQYF.

Points on this clonotype: Just one base apart from a much larger clone, this may be a read error. The chain recombines TRBV27 with TRBJ2-2, with a possible D match to TRBD2 (6 bases). The germline V and J ends were trimmed by 10 bases and 6 bases, with 21 bases remaining between them. This CDR3 has 15 residues. Germline CDR1 is MNHEY and CDR2 is SMNVEV (reference sequence). The CDR3 spells CATPGDRGVPGELFF. DNA for the CDR3: TGTGCCACCCCGGGGGATCGAGGGGTCCCCGGGGAGCTGTTTTTT.

This clonotype was seen many times. The genes are TRBV4-1 and TRBJ2-1, with a weak D call TRBD2 (6 bases). The CDR3 runs 15 residues. Germline V lookup: CDR1 MGHRA, CDR2 YSYEKL. Trimming took off 4 bases at V and 4 bases at J, with 14 bases between the two ends. The CDR3 coding sequence is TGCGCCAGCAGCCCTGAATGGCGGGAATACAATGAGCAGTTCTTC. Translation: CASSPEWREYNEQFF.

This clonotype has a count of ten or more. The genes are TRBV20-1 and TRBJ1-5, with 9 bases identical to TRBD1. Germline-derived CDR1 and CDR2 are DFQATT and SNEGSKA (reference sequence). Trimming at V came to 6 bases and at J to 6 bases, leaving 9 bases not matched to a gene. This CDR3 comprises 14 residues. DNA of the CDR3: TGCAGTGCAACCGGGACAGGGCATAGTCAGCCCCAGCATTTT. Translating gives CSATGTGHSQPQHF.

This clonotype was found many times. J is TRBJ1-6 and V is TRBV6-1; D not certain. Germline lookup yields CDR1 MNHNS and CDR2 SASEGT. With 2 bases removed from V and 9 bases from J, the gap between germline ends came to 8 bases. The CDR3 consists of 13 residues. CDR3 DNA sequence: TGTGCCAGCAGTGAACTAGAGGCTTCACCCCTCCACTTT. As protein: CASSELEASPLHF.

This clonotype was recorded at least ten times. The CDR3 region has the DNA TGTGCCAGCAGTTACAGGGGGCCGGGAAACACCATATATTTT. Encoded protein: CASSYRGPGNTIYF. The rearrangement uses TRBV2 and TRBJ1-3; 9 positions match TRBD1. There are 14 residues in the CDR3. With V trimmed by 5 bases and J by 4 bases, 3 bases remained unmatched. Germline V gene data show CDR1 as SNHLY and CDR2 as FYNNEI.

This clonotype appeared once. The rearrangement joins TRBV2 to TRBJ2-2; D is undetermined. Germline V gene sequence: CDR1 SNHLY, CDR2 FYNNEI. Trimming left V 6 bases short and J 7 bases short, with 9 bases between. This CDR3 comprises 12 residues. CDR3 sequence: CASRDYNGELFF. Written as DNA, the CDR3 is TGTGCCAGCAGAGATTATAACGGGGAGCTGTTTTTT.

This chain joins TRBV5-1 and TRBJ2-1; possible D gene TRBD1, 6 bases. Per the germline V gene, CDR1 is SGHRS and CDR2 is YFSETQ. V dropped 3 bases and J dropped 1 base, with 11 bases sitting between them. The CDR3 totals 15 residues. The CDR3 region is CASSSDRLSYNEQFF. CDR3 DNA: TGCGCCAGCAGCTCTGACAGGTTATCCTACAATGAGCAGTTCTTC.

At least ten counts were recorded for this clonotype. V and J are TRBV3-1 and TRBJ2-7, with a tentative D call TRBD2 (6 bases). Trimming removed 0 bases at V and 7 bases at J, with 13 bases between. The CDR3 contains 14 residues. Germline CDR1 reads LGHDT; CDR2 reads YNNKEL (reference sequence). As DNA, the CDR3 is TGTGCCAGCAGCCAAGATGCGACTGGGAGGGAGCAGTACTTC. It translates to CASSQDATGREQYF.

Many counts were recorded for this clonotype. The rearrangement uses TRBV10-3 and TRBJ2-7; D unclear. Looked up from germline, CDR1 is ENHRY and CDR2 is SYGVKD. The CDR3 length is 15 residues. Trimming left V 0 bases short and J 1 base short, with 10 bases between. The CDR3 sequence is CAISESPDQSYEQYF. The CDR3 DNA follows: TGTGCCATCAGTGAGTCGCCGGACCAATCCTACGAGCAGTACTTC.

This clonotype was counted many times. The chain is built from TRBV2 and TRBJ1-4, with D perhaps matching TRBD1 (5 bases). Germline V gene data show CDR1 as SNHLY and CDR2 as FYNNEI. Between the trimmed V and J ends, which lost 7 bases and 7 bases, there was a span of 13 bases. There are 13 residues in the CDR3. CDR3 DNA: TGTGCCAGCAAGGGAGGGGTCTTTGAAAAACTGTTTTTT. Its protein is CASKGGVFEKLFF.

This clonotype was seen at least ten times. The chain carries TRBV6-5 and TRBJ1-2; 7 nucleotides match TRBD1. Germline lookup yields CDR1 MNHEY and CDR2 SVGAGI. With V trimmed by 0 bases and J by 5 bases, 9 bases remained unmatched. CDR3 length equals 16 residues. The CDR3 loop reads CASSYSPQAGGYGYTF. CDR3 coding DNA: TGTGCCAGCAGTTACTCCCCCCAAGCAGGGGGGTATGGCTACACCTTC.

Many counts were recorded for this clonotype. This sequence joins TRBV19 and TRBJ1-6; D is perhaps TRBD1 (6 bases). Germline V gives CDR1 LNHDA, CDR2 SQIVND (reference sequence). V was cut by 6 bases and J by 9 bases, with 15 bases left in between. This CDR3 is 14 amino acids long. CDR3 nucleotides: TGTGCCAGTAGACCCCTCGGGGGCGTTTCACCCCTCCACTTT. Its protein is CASRPLGGVSPLHF.

This clonotype was observed at least ten times. This chain links TRBV6-1 with TRBJ2-3, with D possibly TRBD1 on 5 matching bases. V lost 3 bases and J 2 bases, leaving 21 bases between the germline ends. The CDR3 sequence is 18 residues long. In germline, CDR1 is MNHNS, CDR2 SASEGT. CDR3 nucleotide sequence: TGTGCCAGCAGTGACAGGGCTCCCACGCTGCGTCACACAGATACGCAGTATTTT. This codes for CASSDRAPTLRHTDTQYF.

Concerning this clonotype itself: Being one base from a much bigger clone, this may be a read error. This rearrangement joins TRBV11-2 to TRBJ1-4; 7 positions agree with TRBD1. CDR1 and CDR2 (germline): SGHAT, FQNNGV. This CDR3 region has 16 residues. The V segment lost 5 bases and the J segment 7 bases; nucleotides outside the gene matches: 13. For the CDR3, the DNA is TGTGCCAGCAGCCGCTCGAAGAGGGGGCGCAGTGAAAAACTGTTTTTT. It encodes CASSRSKRGRSEKLFF.

This clonotype was detected ten times or more. The rearrangement uses TRBV2 and TRBJ1-4; D possibly corresponds to TRBD1 (5 bases). Germline loops: CDR1 SNHLY, CDR2 FYNNEI. This CDR3 has 15 residues. The V end lost 2 bases, the J end lost 6 bases, and 13 bases lay between the germline ends. In DNA, the CDR3 is TGTGCCAGCAGTGAAAGCGGGGCGTTGCATGAAAAACTGTTTTTT. Protein product: CASSESGALHEKLFF.

The chain links TRBV27 to TRBJ1-4, with D perhaps TRBD1 (5 bases). V was clipped by 6 bases and J by 4 bases, with 21 bases between them. The CDR3 runs to 17 residues. Germline V gene data show CDR1 as MNHEY and CDR2 as SMNVEV (reference sequence). DNA for the CDR3: TGTGCCAGCAGGGATATAGGCCTGGTGGGGGATAATGAAAAACTGTTTTTT. It specifies CASRDIGLVGDNEKLFF. The full variable domain, with the rest looked up from reference TRBV27 and TRBJ1-4, is EAQVTQNPRYLITVTGKKLTVTCSQNMNHEYMSWYRQDPGLGLRQIYYSMNVEVTDKGDVPEGYKVSRKEKRNFPLILESPSPNQTSLYFCASRDIGLVGDNEKLFFGSGTQLSVL.